A selection of T cell receptor beta chains follows, all from one sample in a study of blood T cell repertoires in COVID-19. The data were produced by immunoSEQ multiplex PCR, yet TCRdb's version contains in-frame clones alone and is incomplete. The table lists approximately 94,000 clones, roughly 90% of them singletons, with roughly 1.9% in the top ten. Material: peripheral blood. Source of these receptors: a man aged 50-59 years with active COVID-19. The CDR3 runs from the conserved cysteine through the conserved F or W. D genes are given only for firm matches. Some rows mark clone size as missing; the rest say once, few, many or name a class of expanded clone.

>TRBV15|NA|TRBD2|TRBJ2-3
CATSPRLAGRSDTQYF
TGTGCCACCAGCCCCAGACTAGCGGGAAGGTCAGATACGCAGTATTTT
>TRBV5-4|NA|TRBD2|TRBJ2-5
CASSPNLGLAGGTQYF
TGTGCCAGCAGCCCAAACTTGGGACTAGCGGGGGGGACCCAGTACTTC
>TRBV19|NA|NA|TRBJ1-2
CASSNPAGPAIANYGYTF
TGTGCCAGTAGTAATCCGGCGGGACCGGCGATTGCTAACTATGGCTACACCTTC
>TRBV5-1|NA|TRBD2|TRBJ2-5
CASSPVAGQRETQYF
TGCGCCAGCAGCCCCGTAGCGGGGCAGAGAGAGACCCAGTACTTC
>TRBV19|NA|TRBD2|TRBJ2-2
CASNGRANTGELFF
TGTGCCAGTAACGGGAGGGCGAACACCGGGGAGCTGTTTTTT
>TRBV27|NA|NA|TRBJ2-7
CASRRGRSYEQYF
TGTGCCAGCAGGCGGGGACGGAGCTACGAGCAGTACTTC
>TRBV5-8|once|NA|TRBJ1-5
CASSLVKGGNQPQHF
TGTGCCAGCAGCTTGGTTAAGGGGGGCAATCAGCCCCAGCATTTT
>TRBV10-3|NA|NA|TRBJ2-7
CAISESQGGSTYEQYF
TGTGCCATCAGTGAGTCACAAGGCGGGTCCACCTACGAGCAGTACTTC
>TRBV19|NA|TRBD2|TRBJ2-3
CASSPGLAGGAGDTQYF
TGTGCCAGTAGCCCGGGACTAGCGGGAGGTGCTGGAGATACGCAGTATTTT
>TRBV5-1|NA|NA|TRBJ2-3
CASSRVADTDTQYF
TGCGCCAGCAGCCGTGTAGCAGACACAGATACGCAGTATTTT
>TRBV6-5|NA|TRBD1|TRBJ1-1
CASREDRGDTEAFF
TGTGCCAGCAGAGAGGACAGGGGGGACACTGAAGCTTTCTTT
>TRBV14|NA|NA|TRBJ1-1
CASSRTLGQANTEAFF
TGTGCCAGCAGCCGCACCCTTGGCCAGGCTAACACTGAAGCTTTCTTT
>TRBV14|NA|TRBD2|TRBJ2-5
CASSQEGLAFETQYF
TGTGCCAGCAGCCAAGAGGGACTAGCGTTCGAGACCCAGTACTTC
>TRBV15|NA|TRBD2|TRBJ2-1
CATCSRTSGNEQFF
TGTGCCACCTGTTCTAGGACTAGCGGCAATGAGCAGTTCTTC